This TCR beta chain was identified during a study of identifying expanded T cells in peripheral blood (dated by TCRdb to between 2019 and 2020). Study-level background: Technical replicates were generated by sequencing separate aliquots of the same genomic DNA pool, with four replicates compared pairwise.

The CDR3 starts with the cysteine, ends with the phenylalanine, and has 13 residues. Only the CDR3 portion is preserved as DNA: 39 bases, with reading frame beginning at the first base. V and J are truncated by 4 bases and 4 bases respectively, leaving an intervening sequence of 8 bases. CDR1 and CDR2, looked up from the germline V gene, are MRHNA and SNTAGT. During the collection period, no immune events, such as infections, were documented for the healthy donors. To calibrate time-dependent variance in a beta-binomial model of T-cell clone differential abundance, blood repertoires from healthy donors were used as a training cohort. There were around 10 healthy donors in the training cohort, of whom 3 were female and 7 were male. An age range of about 29 to 65 years, with an average of roughly 45 years, was recorded for the donors. Whole blood from each healthy donor was obtained from a commercial supplier and was collected at three time points around 2 weeks apart. Genomic DNA was extracted from unsorted whole blood for immunosequencing.

In this sample, this clone turned up a few times. What this receptor recognizes is not known. Per-nucleotide qualities are absent, and no much larger clonotype sits a single base away. Beyond this particular receptor, the publication reports: Variance in clone template counts between approximately two-week samples significantly increased with total template count across all healthy donors. Across all healthy-donor time intervals, the beta-binomial model significantly lowered both the number of clones called differentially abundant and the false-positive rate. The authors expected that biological variance in healthy repertoires might rise further over much longer intervals, such as months to years. About 1.1 differentially abundant clones were flagged by the binomial model between technical replicates, whereas about 16 and 19 were flagged over approximately two weeks and four weeks, respectively.

The immunoSEQ Assay, which uses bias-controlled multiplex PCR amplification of genomic DNA, was used to profile TCRbeta CDR3 regions. The authors' pipeline ran thus. To quantify the absolute abundance of each unique TCRbeta CDR3 region, the sequences were collapsed and filtered. Differential abundance was tested with two models: a binomial (Fisher-equivalent) model and a beta-binomial model that adds time-dependent variance fitted from healthy donors. Any clone with fewer than 5 combined templates was excluded, and a clone was called differentially abundant if its Benjamini-Hochberg FDR was below 0.01. The form v = (b*log(k)+a)^2 was used to model beta-binomial variance as a function of total template count across the two samples. In its TCRdb copy, this immuneACCESS table keeps in-frame sequences only and misses some clones. Where compared with another copy, unresolved V genes explain less than half of these, and the others have no known cause. The DNA was the basis for D and trimming; V, J and clone size are from that table. This sample lists around 120,000 clones; 85% to 90% were detected once. Less than 20% of the sample is held by the ten biggest clonotypes.

Recombination linked TRBV6-4 to TRBJ1-5; the D gene cannot be resolved reliably. This receptor was identified in a person between 18 and 75 years old in good health. Sequencing was performed on blood. Here the CDR3 is given as CASSVRVNQPQHF. The DNA sequence reads TGTGCCAGCAGTGTGCGGGTAAATCAGCCCCAGCATTTT.